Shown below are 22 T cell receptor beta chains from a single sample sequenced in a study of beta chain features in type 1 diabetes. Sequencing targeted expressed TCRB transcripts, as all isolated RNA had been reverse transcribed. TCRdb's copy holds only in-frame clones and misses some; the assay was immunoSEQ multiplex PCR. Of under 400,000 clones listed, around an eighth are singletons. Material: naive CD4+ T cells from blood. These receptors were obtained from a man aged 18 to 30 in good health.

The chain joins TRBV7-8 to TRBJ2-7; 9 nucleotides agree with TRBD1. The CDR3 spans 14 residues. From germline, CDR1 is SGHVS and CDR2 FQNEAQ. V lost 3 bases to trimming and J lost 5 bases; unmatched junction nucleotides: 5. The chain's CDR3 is CASSLRTGVHEQYF. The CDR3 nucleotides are TGTGCCAGCAGCTTGCGGACAGGGGTCCACGAGCAGTACTTC. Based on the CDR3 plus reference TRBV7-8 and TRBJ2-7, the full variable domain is GAGVSQSPRYKVAKRGQDVALRCDPISGHVSLFWYQQALGQGPEFLTYFQNEAQLDKSGLPSDRFFAERPEGSVSTLKIQRTQQEDSAVYLCASSLRTGVHEQYFGPGTRLTVT.

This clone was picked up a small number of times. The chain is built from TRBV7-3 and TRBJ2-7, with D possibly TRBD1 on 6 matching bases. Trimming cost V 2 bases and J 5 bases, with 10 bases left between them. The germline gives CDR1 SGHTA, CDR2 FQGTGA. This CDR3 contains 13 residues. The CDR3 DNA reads TGTGCCAGCAGCTTATCCCGGACAGACGAGCAGTACTTC. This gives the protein CASSLSRTDEQYF.

The CDR3 coding sequence is TGCGCCAGCAGCGCTGGACAGGGCCACACTGAAGCTTTCTTT. Protein: CASSAGQGHTEAFF. J is TRBJ1-1 and V is TRBV5-1; 8 nucleotides line up with TRBD1. Germline lookup yields CDR1 SGHRS and CDR2 YFSETQ. CDR3 length: 14 residues. The ends lost 4 bases at V and 3 bases at J; junction bases unmatched: 5.

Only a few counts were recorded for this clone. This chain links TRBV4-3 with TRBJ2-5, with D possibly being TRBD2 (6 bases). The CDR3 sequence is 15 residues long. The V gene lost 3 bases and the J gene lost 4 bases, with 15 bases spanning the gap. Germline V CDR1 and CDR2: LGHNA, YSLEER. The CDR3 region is CASSQEGGVGETQYF. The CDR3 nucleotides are TGCGCCAGCAGCCAGGAGGGCGGGGTGGGAGAGACCCAGTACTTC.

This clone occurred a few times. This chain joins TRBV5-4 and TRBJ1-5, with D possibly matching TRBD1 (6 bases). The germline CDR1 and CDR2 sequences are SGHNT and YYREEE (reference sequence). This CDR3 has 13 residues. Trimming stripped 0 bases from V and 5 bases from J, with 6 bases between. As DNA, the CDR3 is TGTGCCAGCAGCTTGGACAGGGATCAGCCCCAGCATTTT. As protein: CASSLDRDQPQHF.

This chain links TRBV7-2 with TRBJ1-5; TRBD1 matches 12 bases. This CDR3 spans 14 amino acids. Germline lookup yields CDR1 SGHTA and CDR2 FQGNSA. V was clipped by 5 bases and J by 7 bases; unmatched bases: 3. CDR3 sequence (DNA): TGTGCCAGCAGCACCGGGACAGGGGGCCAGCCCCAGCATTTT. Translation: CASSTGTGGQPQHF.

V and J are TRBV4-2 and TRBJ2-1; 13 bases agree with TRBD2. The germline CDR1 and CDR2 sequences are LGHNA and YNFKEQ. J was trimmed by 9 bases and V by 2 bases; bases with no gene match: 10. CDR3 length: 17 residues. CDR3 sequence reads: CASSQLGLLAGGTEQFF. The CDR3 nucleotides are TGTGCCAGCAGCCAATTGGGTTTACTAGCGGGAGGGACTGAGCAGTTCTTC.

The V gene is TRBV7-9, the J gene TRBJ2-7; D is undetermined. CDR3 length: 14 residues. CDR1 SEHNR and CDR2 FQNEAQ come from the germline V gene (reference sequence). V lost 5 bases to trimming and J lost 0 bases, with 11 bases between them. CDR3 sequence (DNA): TGTGCCAGCAGCGCCGGCGGCTCCTCCTACGAGCAGTACTTC. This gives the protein CASSAGGSSYEQYF.

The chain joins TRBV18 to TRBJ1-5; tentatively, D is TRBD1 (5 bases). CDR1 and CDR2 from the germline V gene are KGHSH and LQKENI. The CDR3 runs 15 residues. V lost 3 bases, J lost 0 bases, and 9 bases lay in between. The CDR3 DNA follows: TGTGCCAGCTCACCGGGGGGGGTTAGCAATCAGCCCCAGCATTTT. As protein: CASSPGGVSNQPQHF.

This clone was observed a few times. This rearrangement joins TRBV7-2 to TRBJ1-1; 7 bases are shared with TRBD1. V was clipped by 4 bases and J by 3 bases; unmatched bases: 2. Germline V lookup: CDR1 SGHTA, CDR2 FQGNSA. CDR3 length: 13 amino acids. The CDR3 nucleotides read TGTGCCAGCAGCTCTGACAGGGACACTGAAGCTTTCTTT. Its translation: CASSSDRDTEAFF.

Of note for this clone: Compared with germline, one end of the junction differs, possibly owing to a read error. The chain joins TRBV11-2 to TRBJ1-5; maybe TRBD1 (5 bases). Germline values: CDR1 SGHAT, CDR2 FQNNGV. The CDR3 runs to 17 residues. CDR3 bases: TGTGCCCGCAGGAGCCAAGCAGGGTCCTATAGCAATCAGCCCCAGCATTTT. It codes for CARRSQAGSYSNQPQHF.

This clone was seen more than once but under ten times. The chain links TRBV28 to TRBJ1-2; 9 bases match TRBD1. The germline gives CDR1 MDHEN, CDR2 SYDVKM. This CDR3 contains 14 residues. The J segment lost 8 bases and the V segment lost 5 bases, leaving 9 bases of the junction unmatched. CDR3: CASSVGQGSRGYTF. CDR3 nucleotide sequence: TGTGCCAGCAGTGTGGGACAGGGATCTCGCGGCTACACCTTC.

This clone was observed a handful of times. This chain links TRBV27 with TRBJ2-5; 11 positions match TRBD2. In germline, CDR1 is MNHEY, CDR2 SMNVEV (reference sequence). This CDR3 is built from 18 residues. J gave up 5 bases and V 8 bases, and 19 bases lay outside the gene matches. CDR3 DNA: TGTGCCAGCCGCTCCTCCCCAGATCTAGCGGGGGGTGCGGAGACCCAGTACTTC. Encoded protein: CASRSSPDLAGGAETQYF.

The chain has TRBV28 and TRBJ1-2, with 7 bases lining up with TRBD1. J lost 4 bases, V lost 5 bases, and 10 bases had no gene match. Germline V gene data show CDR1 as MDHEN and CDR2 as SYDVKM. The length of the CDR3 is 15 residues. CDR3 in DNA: TGTGCCAGCAGTCTGCAACCGGGGACAGTCTATGGCTACACCTTC. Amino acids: CASSLQPGTVYGYTF.

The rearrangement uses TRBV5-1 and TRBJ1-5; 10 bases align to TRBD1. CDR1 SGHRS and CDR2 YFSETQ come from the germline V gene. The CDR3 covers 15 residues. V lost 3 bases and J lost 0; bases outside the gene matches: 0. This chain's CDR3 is CASSWTGGSNQPQHF. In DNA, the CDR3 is TGCGCCAGCAGCTGGACAGGGGGTAGCAATCAGCCCCAGCATTTT.

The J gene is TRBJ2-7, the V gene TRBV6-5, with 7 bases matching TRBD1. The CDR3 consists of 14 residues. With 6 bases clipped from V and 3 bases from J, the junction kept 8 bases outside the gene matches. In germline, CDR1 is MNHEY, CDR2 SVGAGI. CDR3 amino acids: CASSRDSRRYEQYF. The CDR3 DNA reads TGTGCCAGCAGCAGGGACAGTCGTCGCTACGAGCAGTACTTC.

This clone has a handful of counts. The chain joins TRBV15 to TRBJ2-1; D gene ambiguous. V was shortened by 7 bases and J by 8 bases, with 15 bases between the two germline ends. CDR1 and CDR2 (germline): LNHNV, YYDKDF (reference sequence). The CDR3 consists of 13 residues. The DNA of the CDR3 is TGTGCCACCAAAAACCTGCTCGGGTATGAGCAGTTCTTC. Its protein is CATKNLLGYEQFF.

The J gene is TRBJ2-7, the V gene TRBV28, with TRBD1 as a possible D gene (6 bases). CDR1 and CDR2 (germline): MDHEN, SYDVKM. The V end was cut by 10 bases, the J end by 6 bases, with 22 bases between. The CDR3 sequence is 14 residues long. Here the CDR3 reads CAIHRDLLQGEQYF. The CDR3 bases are TGTGCCATCCACCGGGACCTCCTACAGGGCGAGCAGTACTTC.

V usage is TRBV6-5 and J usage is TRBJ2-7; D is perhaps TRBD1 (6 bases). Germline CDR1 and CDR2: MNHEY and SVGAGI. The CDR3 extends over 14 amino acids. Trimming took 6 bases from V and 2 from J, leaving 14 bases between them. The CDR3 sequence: CASSSGTMAYEQYF. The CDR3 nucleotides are TGTGCCAGCAGCTCCGGGACAATGGCCTACGAGCAGTACTTC.

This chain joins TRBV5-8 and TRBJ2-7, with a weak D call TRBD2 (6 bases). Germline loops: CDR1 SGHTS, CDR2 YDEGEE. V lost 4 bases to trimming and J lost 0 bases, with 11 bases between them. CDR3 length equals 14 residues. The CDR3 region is CASSRRDGSYEQYF. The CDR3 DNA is TGTGCCAGCAGCCGGCGGGACGGCTCCTACGAGCAGTACTTC.

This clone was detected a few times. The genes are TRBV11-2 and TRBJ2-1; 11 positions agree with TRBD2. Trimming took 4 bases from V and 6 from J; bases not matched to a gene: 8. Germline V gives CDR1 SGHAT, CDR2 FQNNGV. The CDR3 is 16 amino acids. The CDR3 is CASSSRLAGMGNEQFF. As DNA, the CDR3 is TGTGCCAGCAGCTCACGACTAGCGGGAATGGGCAATGAGCAGTTCTTC.

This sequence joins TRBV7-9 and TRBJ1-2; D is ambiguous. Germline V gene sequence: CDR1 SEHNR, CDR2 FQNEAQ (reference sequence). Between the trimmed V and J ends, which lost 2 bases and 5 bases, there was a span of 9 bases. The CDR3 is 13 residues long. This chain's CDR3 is CASSLSTGYGYTF. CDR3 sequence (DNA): TGTGCCAGCAGCTTATCGACGGGATATGGCTACACCTTC.